This T cell receptor (beta chain) was captured by sequencing in a study of T-cell memory formation after mild COVID-19. V lost 6 bases to trimming and J lost 7 bases, with 28 bases between them. Germline V lookup: CDR1 MGHDK, CDR2 SYGVNS. This CDR3 is 19 amino acids long. Constant-segment primers served in 5'RACE that generated TCR alpha and TCR beta cDNA libraries bearing sample barcodes and UMIs. TCRdb ran MiXCR on the 5' RACE reads and lists one entry per CDR3 protein. The table includes about 180,000 distinct CDR3 sequences, about 18% detected once. This clonotype appeared a few times. The sample consisted of PBMCs or a T cell subset sorted from them (not recorded which). The TCR sequence derives from a man aged 18 to 30 who had mild COVID-19 (a few samples of this study predate the infection). Cell type and time point are not known. The genes are TRBV25-1 and TRBJ1-6; D not certain. The CDR3 region is CASRSASTPREVDNSPLHF. The CDR3 DNA reads TGTGCCAGCAGGAGTGCCTCGACCCCTAGGGAGGTGGACAATTCACCCCTCCACTTT.